The 21 T cell receptor beta chains given below trace back to one sample, sequenced in a study of cytomegalovirus exposure and HLA in healthy donors. Assay used: immunoSEQ multiplex PCR; TCRdb lists only in-frame clones, some missing. Among some 69,000 clones listed, 95% to 96% were seen once. Specimen: PBMCs. These receptors all come from a woman aged 18 to 35 in good health and CMV-seropositive.

V gene TRBV19 combines with J gene TRBJ2-2, with 7 positions matching TRBD2. The CDR3 length is 14 residues. The V gene's germline CDR1 is LNHDA and CDR2 SQIVND (reference sequence). Trimming cost V 2 bases and J 7 bases; bases outside gene matches: 4. In nucleotides, the CDR3 is TGTGCCAGTAGTATACGCGGGAGCGACGGGGAGCTGTTTTTT. Its protein product is CASSIRGSDGELFF. Looking up the rest from reference TRBV19 and TRBJ2-2 gives the full variable domain: DGGITQSPKYLFRKEGQNVTLSCEQNLNHDAMYWYRQDPGQGLRLIYYSQIVNDFQKGDIAEGYSVSREKKESFPLTVTSAQKNPTAFYLCASSIRGSDGELFFGEGSRLTVL.

As concerns this clone: One junction end disagrees with the germline gene, perhaps due to a read error. This chain connects TRBV28 to TRBJ2-7; TRBD2 matches 10 bases. The CDR3 runs 13 residues. The germline V gene encodes CDR1 MDHEN and CDR2 SYDVKM. CDR3 loop: CASSFNRWGLANF. The CDR3 bases are TGTGCCAGCAGTTTCAACAGGTGGGGACTAGCGAACTTC.

The genes are TRBV7-3 and TRBJ2-3; D is unclear. Germline V CDR1 and CDR2: SGHTA, FQGTGA. Trimming left V 1 base short and J 5 bases short, with 10 bases between. The length of the CDR3 is 14 residues. The CDR3 loop reads CASSLIGERDTQYF. The CDR3 coding sequence is TGTGCCAGCAGCTTAATCGGAGAGCGAGATACGCAGTATTTT.

The chain links TRBV7-2 to TRBJ2-6, with 9 bases fitting TRBD1. Germline lookup yields CDR1 SGHTA and CDR2 FQGNSA. The CDR3 extends over 17 amino acids. V shed 0 bases, J shed 1 base, and the junction held 1 base outside the gene matches. For the CDR3, the DNA is TGTGCCAGCAGCTTAGCACAGGGGGCTTCTGGGGCCAACGTCCTGACTTTC. It encodes CASSLAQGASGANVLTF.

V and J are TRBV7-2 and TRBJ2-3; 12 bases agree with TRBD2. Unmatched junction bases numbered 6, after V lost 5 bases and J lost 3 bases. Germline V gives CDR1 SGHTA, CDR2 FQGNSA. CDR3 size: 16 residues. The CDR3 here is CASSMTSGRGTDTQYF. CDR3 in DNA: TGTGCCAGCAGCATGACTAGCGGGAGAGGGACAGATACGCAGTATTTT.

This clone occurred many times. The chain carries TRBV2 and TRBJ2-1; 8 bases are a match to TRBD1. V was pared by 9 bases and J by 7 bases, with 14 bases of the junction left unmatched. Germline values: CDR1 SNHLY, CDR2 FYNNEI. The CDR3 covers 15 residues. In nucleotides, the CDR3 is TGTGCCAGTAAACGACTTACAGGGGGATGGAATGAGCAGTTCTTC. This translates into CASKRLTGGWNEQFF.

This clone was recorded only once. The chain links TRBV7-2 to TRBJ2-1, with TRBD2 as a possible D gene (6 bases). The CDR3 sequence is 16 residues long. Trimming removed 5 bases at V and 5 bases at J, with 19 bases between. The V gene's germline CDR1 is SGHTA and CDR2 FQGNSA. CDR3 amino acids: CASSPRLGGGHNEQFF. The CDR3 bases are TGTGCCAGCAGCCCCCGACTAGGAGGAGGTCACAATGAGCAGTTCTTC.

The CDR3 sequence: CASSSRAGKDQPQHF. The CDR3 nucleotides are TGTGCCAGCAGCTCCCGGGCAGGGAAGGATCAGCCCCAGCATTTT. The genes are TRBV7-2 and TRBJ1-5, with D maybe TRBD1 (5 bases). V lost 4 bases, J lost 5 bases, and 15 bases lay in between. The CDR3 is made up of 15 amino acids. Per germline, CDR1 SGHTA and CDR2 FQGNSA.

This chain joins TRBV28 and TRBJ1-4; possible D gene TRBD1, 6 bases. V lost 5 bases and J lost 5, with 15 bases in between. Looked up from germline, CDR1 is MDHEN and CDR2 is SYDVKM. The CDR3 has 15 residues. This chain's CDR3 is CASSIPGAVNEKLFF. CDR3 DNA: TGTGCCAGCAGTATACCAGGGGCAGTAAATGAAAAACTGTTTTTT.

V gene TRBV27 combines with J gene TRBJ2-5; no clear D. The CDR3 is 13 residues long. V was cut by 6 bases and J by 2 bases, with 10 bases left in between. Germline V CDR1 and CDR2: MNHEY, SMNVEV (reference sequence). CDR3 nucleotides: TGTGCCAGCAGCTTCCAACGGCAAGAGACCCAGTACTTC. This gives the protein CASSFQRQETQYF.

The chain employs TRBV30 and TRBJ2-1, with TRBD2 as a possible D gene (5 bases). Trimming left V 1 base short and J 0 bases short, with 13 bases between. The CDR3 has 16 residues. CDR1 and CDR2 (germline): GTSNPN, SVGIG (reference sequence). The CDR3 protein is CAWSEWTGSSYNEQFF. In nucleotides, the CDR3 is TGTGCCTGGAGTGAATGGACGGGGAGCTCCTACAATGAGCAGTTCTTC.

This chain uses TRBV2 with TRBJ2-3; the D is unclear. Deletions cut 2 bases from V and 9 bases from J, with 6 bases between. Germline CDR1 SNHLY, CDR2 FYNNEI. This CDR3 has 11 residues. CDR3 residues: CASSELETQYF. CDR3 nucleotide sequence: TGTGCCAGCAGTGAACTAGAGACGCAGTATTTT.

The rearrangement joins TRBV5-1 to TRBJ2-5; the match to TRBD2 covers 10 bases. Germline V gives CDR1 SGHRS, CDR2 YFSETQ. V lost 10 bases and J lost 2; bases outside the gene matches: 11. The CDR3 totals 15 residues. CDR3 in DNA: TGCGCCGCCCGAGGGGGACTAGCGAGACAAGAGACCCAGTACTTC. It is translated as CAARGGLARQETQYF.

J is TRBJ2-7 and V is TRBV5-1; TRBD2 agrees at 12 bases. Germline CDR1 SGHRS, CDR2 YFSETQ. V shed 4 bases, J shed 0 bases, and the junction held 11 bases outside the gene matches. The CDR3 covers 18 residues. CDR3 region: CASSKTSGSGGSSYEQYF. The CDR3 coding sequence is TGCGCCAGCAGCAAGACTAGCGGGAGCGGGGGAAGCTCCTACGAGCAGTACTTC.

This clone appeared once. J is TRBJ1-5 and V is TRBV19; perhaps TRBD1 as D (5 bases). V was clipped by 2 bases and J by 4 bases, with 24 bases between them. This CDR3 contains 19 residues. CDR1 is LNHDA and CDR2 is SQIVND in the germline V gene (reference sequence). CDR3 bases: TGTGCCAGTAGTATAAACCAAATGAGGCAGGCAGGGAGGAATCAGCCCCAGCATTTT. This codes for CASSINQMRQAGRNQPQHF.

The chain joins TRBV4-3 to TRBJ1-2; 11 bases are a match to TRBD1. V shed 5 bases and J 2 bases; nucleotides not matched to a gene: 4. There are 15 residues in the CDR3. From germline, CDR1 is LGHNA and CDR2 YSLEER. The CDR3 bases are TGCGCCAGCAGCAGGGACAGGGGGGTAAACTATGGCTACACCTTC. This codes for CASSRDRGVNYGYTF.

This rearrangement joins TRBV28 to TRBJ2-3; a weak D match, TRBD2 (7 bases). Germline values: CDR1 MDHEN, CDR2 SYDVKM. The CDR3 spans 17 residues. Trimming shortened V by 7 bases and J by 8 bases, and 28 bases separated the two germline ends. The CDR3 protein is CASTPDPPNGRGGTQYF. In nucleotides, the CDR3 is TGTGCCAGCACCCCCGACCCCCCGAATGGGAGGGGGGGTACGCAGTATTTT.

V usage is TRBV18 and J usage is TRBJ2-5; the D is unclear. This CDR3 comprises 13 residues. V gave up 1 base and J gave up 1 base, with 4 bases separating them. CDR1 and CDR2 (germline): KGHSH, LQKENI. CDR3 sequence: CASSPLSQETQYF. The CDR3 DNA reads as TGTGCCAGCTCACCACTGAGCCAAGAGACCCAGTACTTC.

The chain combines TRBV15 with TRBJ2-1, with TRBD1 matching 10 bases. With V trimmed by 3 bases and J by 5 bases, 10 bases remained unmatched. This CDR3 is built from 17 residues. The germline V gene has CDR1 LNHNV and CDR2 YYDKDF (reference sequence). CDR3 DNA sequence: TGTGCCACCAGCAGCTATAACCGGGACAGGGGTCACAATGAGCAGTTCTTC. Residues: CATSSYNRDRGHNEQFF. Variable domain in full (rest from reference TRBV15 and TRBJ2-1): DAMVIQNPRYQVTQFGKPVTLSCSQTLNHNVMYWYQQKSSQAPKLLFHYYDKDFNNEADTPDNFQSRRPNTSFCFLDIRSPGLGDTAMYLCATSSYNRDRGHNEQFFGPGTRLTVL.

The chain is built from TRBV19 and TRBJ2-3, with 7 bases lining up with TRBD2. The CDR3 loop spans 15 amino acids. Germline lookup yields CDR1 LNHDA and CDR2 SQIVND (reference sequence). The V and J ends lost 7 bases and 4 bases, in that order; junction bases with no gene match: 11. CDR3 DNA sequence: TGTGCCAGTACCCTAGGGAGGGGCGAGGCAGATACGCAGTATTTT. Its protein is CASTLGRGEADTQYF.

The chain uses TRBV7-8 and TRBJ2-5; 14 nucleotides align to TRBD2. The CDR3 has 16 amino acids. The V gene end was trimmed by 1 base and the J gene end by 6 bases; junction bases not matched to a gene: 4. CDR1 and CDR2 from the germline V gene are SGHVS and FQNEAQ. CDR3 protein: CASSLVGLAGVKTQYF. CDR3 sequence (DNA): TGTGCCAGCAGCTTAGTGGGACTAGCGGGAGTAAAGACCCAGTACTTC.